This T cell receptor (beta chain) emerged from a study of blood T cell repertoires in COVID-19. Study-wide context: Spain, Italy and the United States supplied samples that represented acute and convalescent COVID-19.

Participants, 18 to 89 years old, spanned fewer than 30 US areas. Original handling: Reference gene primers were amplified, and this amplification served to estimate nucleated cell counts. The assay was immunoSEQ multiplex PCR, and TCRdb's table has in-frame clones only and misses some. V and J calls and clone size are given by that table; D and trimming were obtained from the DNA. The sample includes some 210,000 clones, 75% to 85% of them seen just once. The V gene end was trimmed by 3 bases and the J gene end by 2 bases; junction bases not matched to a gene: 7. CDR1 and CDR2 (germline): SGDLS, YYNGEE. The CDR3 runs to 16 residues.

This TCR was recovered from a man aged 25 to 45 with acute COVID-19. The V gene is TRBV9, the J gene TRBJ2-2, with TRBD1 identical over 7 bases. Specimen: PBMCs or T cells enriched from blood (not recorded which). CDR3 nucleotide sequence: TGTGCCAGCAGCGGACGACAGGGCACTAACACCGGGGAGCTGTTTTTT. Its translation: CASSGRQGTNTGELFF.